One and the same sample provided the 27 T cell receptor beta chains below, sequenced in a study of blood T cell repertoires in COVID-19. Produced via immunoSEQ multiplex PCR; TCRdb's table is partial and in-frame only. The sample shows over 300,000 clones, 90% of them seen only once. Source material: peripheral blood. The receptor source for this set is a man aged 18 to 35 with active or convalescent COVID-19.

This rearrangement joins TRBV4-3 to TRBJ2-7; perhaps TRBD2 as D (6 bases). Looked up from germline, CDR1 is LGHNA and CDR2 is YSLEER. V lost 0 bases, J lost 3 bases, and 9 bases lay in between. This CDR3 region has 14 residues. The CDR3 reads CASSQDLTSYEQYF. CDR3 nucleotides: TGCGCCAGCAGCCAAGACTTGACTAGCTACGAGCAGTACTTC.

The chain recombines TRBV7-9 with TRBJ1-4; D not certain. V dropped 5 bases and J dropped 8 bases, with 12 bases sitting between them. This CDR3 comprises 13 residues. Per the germline V gene, CDR1 is SEHNR and CDR2 is FQNEAQ (reference sequence). The CDR3 loop reads CASSVREGEKLFF. CDR3 DNA sequence: TGTGCCAGCAGCGTTAGGGAGGGAGAAAAACTGTTTTTT.

V gene TRBV9 combines with J gene TRBJ1-2; D possibly corresponds to TRBD1 (6 bases). The germline V gene encodes CDR1 SGDLS and CDR2 YYNGEE. This CDR3 comprises 13 residues. The V and J ends lost 1 base and 8 bases respectively, with 12 bases between them. DNA for the CDR3: TGTGCCAGCAGCGTATTTCAGGGGTTCGGCTACACCTTC. Protein product: CASSVFQGFGYTF.

The chain is built from TRBV5-6 and TRBJ1-3; 10 positions agree with TRBD1. V dropped 3 bases and J dropped 0; count of bases not matched to a gene: 6. CDR3 size: 17 residues. Germline loops: CDR1 SGHDT, CDR2 YYEEEE. The CDR3: CASSSGQGWPSGNTIYF. The CDR3 DNA reads TGTGCCAGCAGCTCGGGACAGGGGTGGCCCTCTGGAAACACCATATATTTT.

This chain joins TRBV5-1 and TRBJ2-2; D is possibly TRBD2 (6 bases). Germline-derived CDR1 and CDR2 are SGHRS and YFSETQ. V shed 4 bases and J shed 0 bases, with 10 bases lying between them. This CDR3 contains 15 residues. The CDR3 region is CASSHGTANTGELFF. The CDR3 region has the DNA TGCGCCAGCAGCCACGGGACTGCGAACACCGGGGAGCTGTTTTTT.

The table lists this clone with a count of one. One junction end does not reproduce the germline sequence, and a read error may be involved. The rearrangement joins TRBV28 to TRBJ2-7, with 7 nucleotides matching TRBD1. CDR3 length: 15 amino acids. Germline assignment: CDR1 MDHEN and CDR2 SYDVKM. The CDR3 loop is CASSLWDSRSYEQYF. The CDR3, as DNA: TGTGCCAGCAGTCTATGGGACAGTCGTTCCTACGAGCAGTACTTC.

The chain couples TRBV4-3 to TRBJ1-5; TRBD1 might be the D (6 bases). With 3 bases removed from V and 4 bases from J, the gap between germline ends came to 10 bases. Germline CDR1 and CDR2: LGHNA and YSLEER. The CDR3 covers 14 residues. The CDR3 nucleotides read TGCGCCAGCAGCCAGGACAGCATTAATCAGCCCCAGCATTTT. Amino acids: CASSQDSINQPQHF.

The V gene is TRBV9, the J gene TRBJ2-2; 8 bases are a match to TRBD2. V dropped 1 base and J dropped 3; count of bases not matched to a gene: 5. The germline V gene encodes CDR1 SGDLS and CDR2 YYNGEE. The CDR3 runs to 16 residues. The CDR3 DNA reads TGTGCCAGCAGCGTACTCCCGGGAGGGGACACCGGGGAGCTGTTTTTT. Translating it yields CASSVLPGGDTGELFF.

This chain links TRBV19 with TRBJ1-3; the D is unclear. The germline gives CDR1 LNHDA, CDR2 SQIVND (reference sequence). The CDR3 covers 10 residues. Trimming pared 10 bases from V and 7 bases from J, leaving 8 bases between. The CDR3 loop is CAIGENTIYF. DNA for the CDR3: TGTGCCATTGGGGAGAACACCATATATTTT. Full variable domain (rest looked up from reference TRBV19 and TRBJ1-3): DGGITQSPKYLFRKEGQNVTLSCEQNLNHDAMYWYRQDPGQGLRLIYYSQIVNDFQKGDIAEGYSVSREKKESFPLTVTSAQKNPTAFYLCAIGENTIYFGEGSWLTVV.

The V call is TRBV11-3, the J call TRBJ2-7; no clear D. V lost 1 base to trimming and J lost 0 bases, with 4 bases between them. The CDR3 runs 13 residues. Germline CDR1 SGHNT, CDR2 YENEEA. The CDR3 here is CASSLASSYEQYF. In nucleotides, the CDR3 is TGTGCCAGCAGCTTAGCCAGCTCCTACGAGCAGTACTTC.

CDR3 loop: CASSYGQGDNSPLHF. As DNA, the CDR3 is TGTGCCAGCAGTTACGGACAGGGGGATAATTCACCCCTCCACTTT. The chain couples TRBV6-2 or TRBV6-3 to TRBJ1-6; 10 nucleotides match TRBD1. The junction had 0 bases not matched to a gene; V was cut back by 2 bases and J by 5 bases. Germline lookup yields CDR1 MNHEY and CDR2 SVGEGT. The CDR3 extends over 15 amino acids.

This sequence joins TRBV7-4 and TRBJ2-3, with D possibly matching TRBD2 (6 bases). Trimming left V 5 bases short and J 2 bases short, with 14 bases between. Germline assignment: CDR1 SGHVT and CDR2 SQSDAQ. This CDR3 spans 15 amino acids. CDR3 protein: CASSGGLVYTDTQYF. CDR3 nucleotide sequence: TGTGCCAGCAGCGGAGGGCTAGTCTACACAGATACGCAGTATTTT.

This chain uses TRBV9 with TRBJ1-6, with D hard to call. This CDR3 contains 13 residues. In germline, CDR1 is SGDLS, CDR2 YYNGEE. The germline V and J ends were trimmed by 0 bases and 9 bases, with 7 bases remaining between them. CDR3 coding DNA: TGTGCCAGCAGCGTAGGAACAATTTCACCCCTCCACTTT. Encoded protein: CASSVGTISPLHF.

The chain has TRBV10-3 and TRBJ2-7; D not certain. The CDR3 has 14 residues. The V and J ends lost 6 bases and 0 bases respectively, with 12 bases between them. CDR1 is ENHRY and CDR2 is SYGVKD in the germline V gene. This CDR3 reads CAISEPPNSYEQYF. CDR3 nucleotides: TGTGCCATCAGCGAGCCCCCCAACTCCTACGAGCAGTACTTC.

This chain joins TRBV18 and TRBJ1-2; 9 bases are a match to TRBD1. The CDR3 totals 14 residues. Germline trimming cut 6 bases from V and 2 bases from J; bases unmatched to any gene: 4. Per the germline V gene, CDR1 is KGHSH and CDR2 is LQKENI. The CDR3 loop reads CASSNTGGNYGYTF. The CDR3 bases are TGTGCCAGCTCCAATACAGGGGGCAACTATGGCTACACCTTC.

The rearrangement links TRBV4-2 to TRBJ2-5, with 12 positions matching TRBD1. The CDR3 has 15 residues. The ends lost 3 bases at V and 7 bases at J; junction bases unmatched: 6. Germline V gene data show CDR1 as LGHNA and CDR2 as YNFKEQ. CDR3 nucleotide sequence: TGTGCCAGCAGCCACGGGACAGGGGGCGGGGGGACCCAGTACTTC. Its protein product is CASSHGTGGGGTQYF.

The V call is TRBV7-2, the J call TRBJ1-2, with D perhaps matching TRBD1 (5 bases). Trimming took off 0 bases at V and 1 base at J, with 9 bases between the two ends. This CDR3 is 15 amino acids long. The germline gives CDR1 SGHTA, CDR2 FQGNSA. CDR3 sequence reads: CASSLADRSNYGYTF. DNA of the CDR3: TGTGCCAGCAGCTTAGCCGACAGAAGTAACTATGGCTACACCTTC.

CDR3 nucleotides: TGTGCCAGCAGTGAAATCCAGAGCAATCAGCCCCAGCATTTT. Its protein is CASSEIQSNQPQHF. This sequence joins TRBV27 and TRBJ1-5, with D uncertain. Germline lookup yields CDR1 MNHEY and CDR2 SMNVEV (reference sequence). The V gene lost 5 bases and the J gene lost 1 base, with 9 bases spanning the gap. CDR3 length: 14 amino acids.

The chain couples TRBV9 to TRBJ1-2; 9 bases are shared with TRBD1. The CDR3 has 14 amino acids. The V gene's germline CDR1 is SGDLS and CDR2 YYNGEE. V shed 0 bases and J 6 bases; nucleotides not matched to a gene: 3. The CDR3 DNA follows: TGTGCCAGCAGCGTAGGGACAGGGGTGGATGGCTACACCTTC. Amino acids: CASSVGTGVDGYTF.

This chain links TRBV11-2 with TRBJ1-5; 8 bases fit TRBD1. The trim removed 8 bases at V and 1 base at J, leaving 7 bases unmatched. This CDR3 contains 15 residues. CDR1 and CDR2 from the germline V gene are SGHAT and FQNNGV. In DNA form, the CDR3 reads TGTGCCAGCTCAGGGGGCGCACGGAGCAATCAGCCCCAGCATTTT. Translation: CASSGGARSNQPQHF.

The CDR3 region is CASSQVLGTGIYEQYF. The CDR3 DNA reads as TGTGCCAGCAGCCAAGTTCTTGGGACAGGGATCTACGAGCAGTACTTC. The J gene is TRBJ2-7, the V gene TRBV4-2; 9 positions match TRBD1. CDR3 length: 16 residues. Germline V gene sequence: CDR1 LGHNA, CDR2 YNFKEQ. The V and J ends lost 1 base and 3 bases, in that order; junction bases with no gene match: 7.

The CDR3 nucleotides are TGTGCCAGCAGCCGTGACAGGGTTAATGAAAAACTGTTTTTT. It encodes CASSRDRVNEKLFF. V and J are TRBV7-2 and TRBJ1-4, with 7 bases identical to TRBD1. V trimming: 5 bases; J trimming: 4 bases; junction bases outside the gene matches: 4. Germline V gene sequence: CDR1 SGHTA, CDR2 FQGNSA. The CDR3 sequence is 14 residues long. Full variable domain (remainder filled in from reference TRBV7-2 and TRBJ1-4): GAGVSQSPSNKVTEKGKDVELRCDPISGHTALYWYRQSLGQGLEFLIYFQGNSAPDKSGLPSDRFSAERTGGSVSTLTIQRTQQEDSAVYLCASSRDRVNEKLFFGSGTQLSVL.

This rearrangement joins TRBV18 to TRBJ2-1; 9 bases fit TRBD2. With V trimmed by 3 bases and J by 7 bases, 7 bases remained unmatched. Per the germline V gene, CDR1 is KGHSH and CDR2 is LQKENI. The CDR3 covers 15 residues. In nucleotides, the CDR3 is TGTGCCAGCTCACCCCTTGCGGGAGGGTGGAATGAGCAGTTCTTC. Its protein is CASSPLAGGWNEQFF.

The chain joins TRBV11-3 to TRBJ2-5, with D possibly matching TRBD1 (6 bases). Trimming took 1 base from V and 5 from J, leaving 11 bases between them. The CDR3 runs 14 residues. Germline V gene data show CDR1 as SGHNT and CDR2 as YENEEA. DNA of the CDR3: TGTGCCAGCAGCTTAGCTGGGGGCGTGGAGACCCAGTACTTC. This gives the protein CASSLAGGVETQYF.

The gene calls are TRBV11-2 and TRBJ1-6, with D unclear. The CDR3 has 14 amino acids. The germline CDR1 and CDR2 sequences are SGHAT and FQNNGV. Trimming removed 1 base at V and 7 bases at J, with 8 bases between. CDR3 DNA: TGTGCCAGCAGCTTAGGGCAGATCAATTCACCCCTCCACTTT. Translated, it gives CASSLGQINSPLHF.

In nucleotides, the CDR3 is TGTGCCAGCAGTACGGCGGGAACTGAAGCTTTCTTT. Protein: CASSTAGTEAFF. The V and J genes are TRBV27 and TRBJ1-1, with D unresolved. Trimming left V 5 bases short and J 5 bases short, with 9 bases between. The CDR3 spans 12 residues. Germline V lookup: CDR1 MNHEY, CDR2 SMNVEV (reference sequence).

The count of this clone is one. The V call is TRBV6-5, the J call TRBJ1-2; the match to TRBD1 covers 7 bases. The J segment lost 0 bases and the V segment lost 5 bases, leaving 6 bases of the junction unmatched. Germline CDR1 MNHEY, CDR2 SVGAGI. The CDR3 contains 15 residues. CDR3 nucleotides: TGTGCCAGCAGTATGGTGGGGACAGCTAACTATGGCTACACCTTC. Encoded protein: CASSMVGTANYGYTF.